A single sample gave rise to the 28 T cell receptor beta chains below, sequenced in a study of shared T cell receptors in the human thymus. Sequenced by immunoSEQ multiplex PCR; TCRdb stores in-frame clones only, minus some. The sample records 450,000 to 650,000 clones, around 78% being singletons. A further study also used this sample, focusing on human thymus T cells.

What was sequenced was thymocytes. These receptors originate from a boy in the first two years of life with a congenital heart defect.

This clone was counted once. The rearrangement joins TRBV29-1 to TRBJ2-7; 7 bases map to TRBD1. With V trimmed by 3 bases and J by 3 bases, 8 bases remained unmatched. Germline CDR1 reads SQVTM; CDR2 reads ANQGSEA. CDR3 length: 14 amino acids. CDR3 loop: CSVDTGTELYEQYF. In nucleotides, the CDR3 is TGCAGCGTTGATACGGGGACAGAACTCTACGAGCAGTACTTC.

The rearrangement joins TRBV25-1 to TRBJ1-1; 9 nucleotides align to TRBD1. In germline, CDR1 is MGHDK, CDR2 SYGVNS. The CDR3 contains 14 residues. The V gene end was trimmed by 8 bases and the J gene end by 3 bases; junction bases not matched to a gene: 7. CDR3 protein: CASLPDRGDTEAFF. The CDR3 coding sequence is TGTGCCAGCCTCCCCGACAGGGGGGACACTGAAGCTTTCTTT.

The J gene is TRBJ1-4, the V gene TRBV30; no firm D call. Germline CDR1 GTSNPN, CDR2 SVGIG (reference sequence). Trimming left V 3 bases short and J 5 bases short, with 16 bases between. This CDR3 contains 15 residues. CDR3 amino acids: CAWRPRAARNEKLFF. The CDR3, as DNA: TGTGCCTGGAGACCCCGCGCCGCCCGAAATGAAAAACTGTTTTTT.

The chain employs TRBV7-8 and TRBJ2-4; TRBD1 might be the D (5 bases). Germline V gene sequence: CDR1 SGHVS, CDR2 FQNEAQ. Trimming removed 4 bases at V and 0 bases at J, with 7 bases between. The CDR3 spans 14 residues. Written as DNA, the CDR3 is TGTGCCAGCAGCTCGGACATAGCCAAAAACATTCAGTACTTC. Protein product: CASSSDIAKNIQYF.

The V and J genes are TRBV7-2 and TRBJ1-5; D is perhaps TRBD1 (6 bases). Germline loops: CDR1 SGHTA, CDR2 FQGNSA. V dropped 1 base and J dropped 6 bases, with 10 bases sitting between them. The CDR3 sequence is 14 residues long. The CDR3 is CASSLEGEGQPQHF. The DNA of the CDR3 is TGTGCCAGCAGCTTAGAGGGGGAGGGTCAGCCCCAGCATTTT.

In its sample, this clone was seen a few times. The V and J genes are TRBV7-9 and TRBJ1-3, with a tentative D call TRBD1 (5 bases). The V end was cut by 2 bases, the J end by 0 bases, with 8 bases between. Germline V gene sequence: CDR1 SEHNR, CDR2 FQNEAQ (reference sequence). The CDR3 spans 15 residues. CDR3 nucleotide sequence: TGTGCCAGCAGCTTATACAGGAGCTCTGGAAACACCATATATTTT. Its translation: CASSLYRSSGNTIYF.

V is TRBV11-2 and J is TRBJ2-3; 10 nucleotides line up with TRBD2. V was pared by 4 bases and J by 6 bases, with 7 bases of the junction left unmatched. Germline CDR1 and CDR2: SGHAT and FQNNGV. The CDR3 length is 15 residues. In nucleotides, the CDR3 is TGTGCCAGCAGCTCTAGCGGGAGAGAGGAGGATACGCAGTATTTT. It yields the protein CASSSSGREEDTQYF. The variable domain in full, completed from reference TRBV11-2 and TRBJ2-3, reads EAGVAQSPRYKIIEKRQSVAFWCNPISGHATLYWYQQILGQGPKLLIQFQNNGVVDDSQLPKDRFSAERLKGVDSTLKIQPAKLEDSAVYLCASSSSGREEDTQYFGPGTRLTVL.

The chain is built from TRBV30 and TRBJ2-3; TRBD2 matches 10 bases. Germline V gives CDR1 GTSNPN, CDR2 SVGIG (reference sequence). This CDR3 comprises 18 residues. As DNA, the CDR3 is TGTGCTCGCCGGAGGCTAGCGGGAGACCTCCCCGGCACAGATACGCAGTATTTT. Amino acid sequence: CARRRLAGDLPGTDTQYF.

This chain joins TRBV7-9 and TRBJ2-7; 9 positions agree with TRBD2. This CDR3 region has 17 residues. Germline loops: CDR1 SEHNR, CDR2 FQNEAQ (reference sequence). V was clipped by 0 bases and J by 6 bases; unmatched bases: 12. Written as DNA, the CDR3 is TGTGCCAGCAGCTTAGCGCCAGCGGGAGGACCGTTCGCCGAGCAGTACTTC. Amino acids: CASSLAPAGGPFAEQYF.

The chain joins TRBV6-1 to TRBJ1-1; D is uncertain. V gave up 5 bases and J gave up 0 bases, with 13 bases separating them. This CDR3 region has 15 residues. Per germline, CDR1 MNHNS and CDR2 SASEGT. The CDR3 loop is CASSTFGIMNTEAFF. CDR3 bases: TGTGCCAGCAGTACGTTCGGGATCATGAACACTGAAGCTTTCTTT.

This sequence joins TRBV27 and TRBJ2-3, with 7 nucleotides matching TRBD2. V lost 4 bases to trimming and J lost 8 bases; unmatched junction nucleotides: 9. The CDR3 runs 14 residues. Germline V lookup: CDR1 MNHEY, CDR2 SMNVEV (reference sequence). CDR3 in DNA: TGTGCCAGCAGTTCGGGGGAGGGCCCCAGTACGCAGTATTTT. Its translation is CASSSGEGPSTQYF.

The chain couples TRBV5-4 to TRBJ1-2, with D possibly being TRBD1 (6 bases). CDR3 size: 15 residues. V was shortened by 4 bases and J by 4 bases, with 17 bases between the two germline ends. Germline CDR1 reads SGHNT; CDR2 reads YYREEE (reference sequence). Here the CDR3 DNA reads TGTGCCAGCAGCCAGGAGCTCGGCAGGGGCTATGGCTACACCTTC. This gives the protein CASSQELGRGYGYTF.

The chain has TRBV6-6 and TRBJ2-1, with 9 bases aligning to TRBD2. V gave up 2 bases and J gave up 6 bases; unmatched junction bases: 5. The CDR3 sequence is 15 residues long. Germline V CDR1 and CDR2: MNHNY, SVGAGI (reference sequence). CDR3 bases: TGTGCCAGCAGTTACCTAGCGGGACGGTCCAATGAGCAGTTCTTC. It is translated as CASSYLAGRSNEQFF.

The table lists this clone with a few counts. The V and J genes are TRBV4-3 and TRBJ2-1; 13 bases align to TRBD2. Trimming cost V 0 bases and J 2 bases; bases outside gene matches: 13. CDR1 is LGHNA and CDR2 is YSLEER in the germline V gene. This CDR3 is built from 21 residues. The DNA of the CDR3 is TGCGCCAGCAGCCAAGACTCACTAGCGGGAGGGTCCCGCCCACCCTACAATGAGCAGTTCTTC. Amino acids: CASSQDSLAGGSRPPYNEQFF.

The table lists this clone with a count of one. V is TRBV5-6 and J is TRBJ2-7, with TRBD2 matching 7 bases. The V and J ends lost 1 base and 2 bases, in that order; junction bases with no gene match: 12. The CDR3 loop spans 17 amino acids. In germline, CDR1 is SGHDT, CDR2 YYEEEE. The CDR3 DNA reads as TGTGCCAGCAGCTTGAACTGGTGGGGGAGGGCCACCTACGAGCAGTACTTC. Its protein is CASSLNWWGRATYEQYF.

The chain uses TRBV27 and TRBJ2-7; perhaps TRBD2 as D (6 bases). There are 14 residues in the CDR3. V was pared by 8 bases and J by 0 bases, with 14 bases between. Looked up from germline, CDR1 is MNHEY and CDR2 is SMNVEV (reference sequence). CDR3 bases: TGTGCCAGCGGGACTGATTTCAGCTCCTACGAGCAGTACTTC. This translates into CASGTDFSSYEQYF.

V usage is TRBV5-6 and J usage is TRBJ1-1; D gene uncertain. CDR1 SGHDT and CDR2 YYEEEE come from the germline V gene. Trimming stripped 5 bases from V and 2 bases from J, with 13 bases between. The CDR3 length is 14 residues. The CDR3 DNA reads as TGTGCCAGCAGGGGGAGCGAGGGAAACACTGAAGCTTTCTTT. It codes for CASRGSEGNTEAFF.

CDR3 residues: CASSVAASGRSYNEQFF. The CDR3 bases are TGTGCCAGCAGTGTCGCGGCTAGCGGGAGGTCCTACAATGAGCAGTTCTTC. V gene TRBV25-1 combines with J gene TRBJ2-1; TRBD2 matches at 11 bases. V lost 4 bases, J lost 1 base, and 6 bases stayed unmatched. Germline CDR1 reads MGHDK; CDR2 reads SYGVNS. The CDR3 spans 17 residues. Together with reference TRBV25-1 and TRBJ2-1, the CDR3 gives the full variable domain: EADIYQTPRYLVIGTGKKITLECSQTMGHDKMYWYQQDPGMELHLIHYSYGVNSTEKGDLSSESTVSRIRTEHFPLTLESARPSHTSQYLCASSVAASGRSYNEQFFGPGTRLTVL.

The rearrangement uses TRBV29-1 and TRBJ2-1; a weak D match, TRBD2 (6 bases). The germline V gene has CDR1 SQVTM and CDR2 ANQGSEA. V was pared by 7 bases and J by 2 bases, with 15 bases between. The CDR3 runs 14 residues. DNA of the CDR3: TGCAGCGACCGTTCCGGGAGACCCTACAATGAGCAGTTCTTC. Its protein product is CSDRSGRPYNEQFF.

This clone was recorded a few times. The V call is TRBV6-5, the J call TRBJ2-7; D might be TRBD2 (5 bases). Germline CDR1 and CDR2: MNHEY and SVGAGI. The V and J ends lost 10 bases and 9 bases respectively, with 19 bases between them. The CDR3 runs 12 residues. The chain's CDR3 is CATSRDLGRQYF. For the CDR3, the DNA is TGTGCCACTTCCCGGGATTTGGGTAGGCAGTACTTC.

This rearrangement joins TRBV15 to TRBJ2-7; tentatively, D is TRBD2 (6 bases). Deletions cut 2 bases from V and 2 bases from J, with 19 bases between. This CDR3 spans 17 amino acids. The V gene's germline CDR1 is LNHNV and CDR2 YYDKDF (reference sequence). The CDR3 reads CATSRQIQSGFPYEQYF. CDR3 nucleotides: TGTGCCACCAGCAGACAAATTCAAAGCGGGTTCCCCTACGAGCAGTACTTC.

This chain uses TRBV7-8 with TRBJ2-6, with D uncertain. Germline V gives CDR1 SGHVS, CDR2 FQNEAQ. The CDR3 is 17 residues long. Deletions cut 0 bases from V and 2 bases from J, with 11 bases between. CDR3 DNA: TGTGCCAGCAGCTTAGCGGTACAGCTGGCTGGGGCCAACGTCCTGACTTTC. It is translated as CASSLAVQLAGANVLTF.

This chain uses TRBV2 with TRBJ2-7; 11 bases are a match to TRBD1. Trimming at V came to 2 bases and at J to 3 bases, leaving 6 bases not matched to a gene. In germline, CDR1 is SNHLY, CDR2 FYNNEI. This CDR3 is built from 16 residues. DNA for the CDR3: TGTGCCAGCAGTGAAAGGGACGGGACAGGGGGCTACGAGCAGTACTTC. Protein sequence: CASSERDGTGGYEQYF. The full variable domain, its missing parts supplied by reference TRBV2 and TRBJ2-7, is EPEVTQTPSHQVTQMGQEVILRCVPISNHLYFYWYRQILGQKVEFLVSFYNNEISEKSEIFDDQFSVERPDGSNFTLKIRSTKLEDSAMYFCASSERDGTGGYEQYFGPGTRLTVT.

A note on this clone: This sample includes further DNA sequences coding for the same CDR3. V is TRBV27 and J is TRBJ2-7; the match to TRBD1 covers 9 bases. This CDR3 spans 14 amino acids. Unmatched junction bases numbered 3, after V lost 3 bases and J lost 3 bases. Germline assignment: CDR1 MNHEY and CDR2 SMNVEV (reference sequence). The CDR3 coding sequence is TGTGCCAGCAGTTTTCGGGACAGGGACTACGAGCAGTACTTC. It is translated as CASSFRDRDYEQYF.

Worth noting for this clone: One junction end disagrees with the germline gene, perhaps due to a read error. The rearrangement uses TRBV7-7 and TRBJ2-5, with no clear D. Germline assignment: CDR1 SSHAT and CDR2 FNYEAQ (reference sequence). CDR3 size: 16 residues. The CDR3 nucleotides are TGTGCTAGCAGTTCCCGCGGAAGCGCCCCCCAAGAGACCCAGTACTTC. Translated: CASSSRGSAPQETQYF.

This clone has just one count. This chain connects TRBV29-1 to TRBJ1-1; 10 positions match TRBD1. Germline V gives CDR1 SQVTM, CDR2 ANQGSEA. The CDR3 runs 13 residues. V lost 5 bases, J lost 3 bases, and 3 bases stayed unmatched. CDR3 in DNA: TGCAGCGTTCCCGGACAGGGGGACACTGAAGCTTTCTTT. Protein: CSVPGQGDTEAFF.

V is TRBV6-5 and J is TRBJ2-4; 8 nucleotides match TRBD1. Looked up from germline, CDR1 is MNHEY and CDR2 is SVGAGI. The CDR3 is made up of 14 amino acids. V was pared by 1 base and J by 8 bases, with 4 bases of the junction left unmatched. The CDR3 region has the DNA TGTGCCAGCAGTTACTTTTCGGACAGGGACATTCAGTACTTC. This codes for CASSYFSDRDIQYF.

This clone was counted a single time. The V call is TRBV9, the J call TRBJ1-4; 8 bases align to TRBD1. V was pared by 4 bases and J by 15 bases, with 17 bases of the junction left unmatched. The CDR3 contains 15 residues. Germline CDR1 SGDLS, CDR2 YYNGEE. The CDR3 loop reads CASSPGGGRVPVMFF. Written as DNA, the CDR3 is TGTGCCAGCAGCCCAGGGGGCGGCAGGGTCCCAGTAATGTTTTTT.